Listed below are T cell receptor beta chains from one sample, sequenced in a study of cytomegalovirus exposure and HLA in healthy donors. TCRdb keeps only in-frame clones here, not all; method: immunoSEQ multiplex PCR. The sample holds over 150,000 clones, approximately 80% seen once. Sequenced sample: PBMCs. The source of these receptors is a man between 18 and 35 years old in good health and CMV-seropositive. CDR3s include the opening cysteine and the closing phenylalanine or tryptophan. Each record gives: J gene, V gene, CDR3 protein.

TRBJ2-3	TRBV5-6	CASSLASDTQYF
TRBJ2-3	TRBV6-5	CASSAGGADTQYF
TRBJ1-6	TRBV5-4	CASSLGSTSSYNSPLHF
TRBJ2-2	TRBV4-1	CASSPWTGKNTGELFF
TRBJ1-2	TRBV7-6	CASSLGSGRVYGYTF
TRBJ2-2	TRBV14	CASSQHRGMGVSNTGELFF
TRBJ1-1	TRBV7-9	CASSFRPGNKDTEAFF
TRBJ2-5	TRBV6-1	CASSVRETQYF
TRBJ2-1	TRBV27	CASSLVYTSNEQFF
TRBJ1-5	TRBV5-6	CASSLFGGAGSPQHF
TRBJ2-2	TRBV19	CASSIGASWTGKAGELFF
TRBJ1-1	TRBV18	CASSLSNTEAFF
TRBJ2-5	TRBV29-1	CSVGSGGHTYF
TRBJ2-5	TRBV4-1	CASSLTGTGTEAQYF
TRBJ2-6	TRBV29-1	CSVRVAGSVSGANVLTF
TRBJ2-7	TRBV19	CASSIDGRTVDEQYF
TRBJ1-4	TRBV9	CASSVGEGEKLFF
TRBJ2-5	TRBV7-6	CASSPGFLRETQYF
TRBJ1-1	TRBV4-2	CASSQTGVANTEAFF
TRBJ1-2	TRBV7-2	CACSLSAGPAGRGYTF
TRBJ1-1	TRBV5-1	CASSLVGGNTEAFF
TRBJ1-1	TRBV5-1	CASSHPQGSNTEAFF
TRBJ1-1	TRBV5-1	CASSPAGGAANTEAFF
TRBJ2-2	TRBV6-1	CASSEKVWSRGFTGELFF
TRBJ2-1	TRBV5-4	CASFTRTLAGGNEQFF
TRBJ1-2	TRBV7-9	CASRTNRGGNGYTF
TRBJ2-7	TRBV7-2	CAGSLAMDSRSSYEQYF
TRBJ1-1	TRBV28	CASSPSWGRTEAFF
TRBJ2-2	TRBV5-8	CASSPAWGQINTGELFF
TRBJ1-2	TRBV19	CASSLTGTGACYTF
TRBJ1-1	TRBV30	CAWSVSVRGNTEAFF
TRBJ2-7	TRBV6-1	CASSLGQGRYEQYF
TRBJ1-4	TRBV7-8	CASSTGQVLTTNEKLFF
TRBJ1-2	TRBV9	CASRAPNFYGYTF
TRBJ2-5	TRBV6-1	CASFGTGGFQETQYF
TRBJ1-5	TRBV19	CASSNGRGRQPQHF
TRBJ2-7	TRBV5-4	CASSGGLAGAYEQYF
TRBJ2-1	TRBV5-4	CASSSSQNNEQFF
TRBJ1-1	TRBV9	CASSAPLAGMNTEAFF
TRBJ1-1	TRBV5-1	CASSRGQGGTEAFF
TRBJ2-5	TRBV6-1	CASSTTGGLETQYF
TRBJ2-7	TRBV27	CATSSGSFVYEQYF
TRBJ2-7	TRBV7-9	CASSRAGGYEQYF
TRBJ1-1	TRBV11-2	CASSLYPGIGVMNTEAFF
TRBJ1-3	TRBV5-1	CASSFSAAASSGNTIYF
TRBJ2-5	TRBV19	CASSIPGQGWKTQYF
TRBJ1-2	TRBV27	CASSLGRTAGYTF
TRBJ2-5	TRBV9	CASSPPGTPQETQYF
TRBJ2-7	TRBV9	CASSVRTGGDEQYF
TRBJ1-4	TRBV7-2	CASSVQGTHFATNEKLFF
TRBJ2-1	TRBV9	CASSLQGVSYNEQFF
TRBJ2-7	TRBV19	CASSMGTDYEQYF
TRBJ1-1	TRBV2	CASSGWGLNTEAFF
TRBJ2-7	TRBV7-8	CASSLSTGEQYF